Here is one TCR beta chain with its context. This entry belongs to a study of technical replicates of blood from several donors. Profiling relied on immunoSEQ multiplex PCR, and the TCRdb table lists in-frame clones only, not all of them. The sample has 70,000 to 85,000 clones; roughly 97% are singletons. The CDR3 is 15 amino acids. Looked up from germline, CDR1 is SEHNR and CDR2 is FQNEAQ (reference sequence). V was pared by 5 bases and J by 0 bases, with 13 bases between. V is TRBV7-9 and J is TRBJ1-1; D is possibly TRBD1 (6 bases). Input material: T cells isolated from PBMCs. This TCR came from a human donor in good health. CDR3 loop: CASSPLTGLNTEAFF. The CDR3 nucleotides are TGTGCCAGCAGCCCACTGACAGGATTGAACACTGAAGCTTTCTTT.